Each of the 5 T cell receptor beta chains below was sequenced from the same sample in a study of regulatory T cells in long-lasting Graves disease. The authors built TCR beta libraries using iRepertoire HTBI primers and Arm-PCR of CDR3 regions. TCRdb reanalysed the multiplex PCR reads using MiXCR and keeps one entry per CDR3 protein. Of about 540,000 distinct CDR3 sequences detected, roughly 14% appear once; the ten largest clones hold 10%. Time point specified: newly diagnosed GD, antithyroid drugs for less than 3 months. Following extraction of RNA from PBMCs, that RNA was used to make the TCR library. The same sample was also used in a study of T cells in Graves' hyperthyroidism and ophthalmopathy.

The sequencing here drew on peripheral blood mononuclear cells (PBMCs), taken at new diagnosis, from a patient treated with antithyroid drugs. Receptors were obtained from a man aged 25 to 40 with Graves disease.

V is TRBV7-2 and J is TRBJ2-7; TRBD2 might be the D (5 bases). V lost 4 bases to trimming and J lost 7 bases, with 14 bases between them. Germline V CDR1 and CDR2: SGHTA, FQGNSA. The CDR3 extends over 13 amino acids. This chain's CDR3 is CASSSRRSGEQYF. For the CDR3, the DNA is TGTGCCAGCAGCTCCCGTCGATCGGGGGAGCAGTACTTC.

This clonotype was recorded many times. The CDR3 spells CSVIEGTEAFF. CDR3 DNA: TGCAGCGTTATCGAAGGCACTGAAGCTTTCTTT. The genes are TRBV29-1 and TRBJ1-1; D is unclear. V gave up 5 bases and J gave up 4 bases, with 8 bases separating them. Germline lookup yields CDR1 SQVTM and CDR2 ANQGSEA. The CDR3 covers 11 residues.

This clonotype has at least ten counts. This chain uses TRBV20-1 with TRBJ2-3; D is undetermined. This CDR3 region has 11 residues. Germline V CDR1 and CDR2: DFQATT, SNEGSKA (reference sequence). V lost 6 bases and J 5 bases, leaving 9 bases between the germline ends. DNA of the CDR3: TGCAGTGCCCCTCAGGTAGATACGCAGTATTTT. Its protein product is CSAPQVDTQYF.

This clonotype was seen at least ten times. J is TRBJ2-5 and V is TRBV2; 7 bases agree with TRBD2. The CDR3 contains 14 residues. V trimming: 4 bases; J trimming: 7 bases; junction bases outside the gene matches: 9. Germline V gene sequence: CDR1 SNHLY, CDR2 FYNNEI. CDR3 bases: TGTGCCAGCAGTGTAAGGGGCGGGAGTGGGACCCAGTACTTC. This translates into CASSVRGGSGTQYF.

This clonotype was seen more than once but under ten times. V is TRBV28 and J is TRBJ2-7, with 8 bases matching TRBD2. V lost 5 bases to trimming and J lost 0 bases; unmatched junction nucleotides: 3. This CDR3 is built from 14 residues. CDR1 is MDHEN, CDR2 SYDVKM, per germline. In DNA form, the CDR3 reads TGTGCCAGCAGTCAGAGCGGGAGCTCCTACGAGCAGTACTTC. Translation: CASSQSGSSYEQYF.